Following are 18 T cell receptor beta chains from one sample sequenced in a study of spatial heterogeneity in lung cancer. A single record per CDR3 protein comes from TCRdb applying MiXCR to the 5' RACE reads. The sample carries around 41,000 distinct CDR3 sequences, 6.5% to 8% recorded once. This sample's time point: sample taken at primary tumor resection. Frozen PBMC, nontumor lung or tumor provided whole RNA, which was sequenced unsorted. Sample: PBMCs, taken at surgery. The receptors shown here come from a female donor with early-stage non-small cell lung cancer.

This clonotype was found a few times. The chain carries TRBV7-9 and TRBJ1-6; D might be TRBD1 (5 bases). V was shortened by 4 bases and J by 7 bases, with 11 bases between the two germline ends. The CDR3 loop spans 14 amino acids. The germline CDR1 and CDR2 sequences are SEHNR and FQNEAQ (reference sequence). As DNA, the CDR3 is TGTGCCAGCAGCTCGGGACTCCAGAATTCACCCCTCCACTTT. Translating it yields CASSSGLQNSPLHF.

This clonotype was seen at least ten times. The CDR3 sequence: CAISDQGARYTEAFF. CDR3 nucleotides: TGTGCCATCAGTGACCAGGGGGCGCGATACACTGAAGCTTTCTTT. The gene calls are TRBV10-3 and TRBJ1-1, with 8 bases lining up with TRBD1. The CDR3 has 15 amino acids. CDR1 is ENHRY, CDR2 SYGVKD, per germline. V shed 3 bases, J shed 3 bases, and the junction held 6 bases outside the gene matches.

This chain joins TRBV19 and TRBJ2-2; TRBD1 matches at 11 bases. With 6 bases clipped from V and 6 bases from J, the junction kept 6 bases outside the gene matches. CDR1 LNHDA and CDR2 SQIVND come from the germline V gene (reference sequence). CDR3 length: 15 amino acids. The CDR3 bases are TGTGCCAGTAGGGACAGGGGGCCCCCGTCCGGGGAGCTGTTTTTT. It yields the protein CASRDRGPPSGELFF.

A few counts support this clonotype. In nucleotides, the CDR3 is TGTGCCAGCCGGGTCCGGGTTCAAGAGACCCAGTACTTC. Protein product: CASRVRVQETQYF. The chain is built from TRBV6-5 and TRBJ2-5; D is uncertain. V was pared by 8 bases and J by 2 bases, with 12 bases between. This CDR3 is built from 13 residues. Germline V gene lookup returns CDR1 MNHEY and CDR2 SVGAGI.

This clonotype was picked up a small number of times. The CDR3 nucleotides read TGTGCCTGGAGTCCCGCACGTGAGCAGTACTTC. Amino acids: CAWSPAREQYF. The chain has TRBV30 and TRBJ2-7; D call uncertain. Trimming took off 2 bases at V and 7 bases at J, with 9 bases between the two ends. The CDR3 covers 11 residues. Germline CDR1 GTSNPN, CDR2 SVGIG (reference sequence).

The rearrangement uses TRBV7-2 and TRBJ1-2, with 9 bases fitting TRBD1. CDR3 length: 15 residues. Per the germline V gene, CDR1 is SGHTA and CDR2 is FQGNSA. V lost 7 bases and J lost 4; bases outside the gene matches: 10. In DNA form, the CDR3 reads TGTGCCAGCACTACCTCCGGACAGGGGACCTATGGCTACACCTTC. It is translated as CASTTSGQGTYGYTF. Using reference TRBV7-2 and TRBJ1-2 for the parts outside the CDR3, the full variable domain is GAGVSQSPSNKVTEKGKDVELRCDPISGHTALYWYRQSLGQGLEFLIYFQGNSAPDKSGLPSDRFSAERTGGSVSTLTIQRTQQEDSAVYLCASTTSGQGTYGYTFGSGTRLTVV.

The chain uses TRBV7-8 and TRBJ1-4, with TRBD1 matching over 9 bases. V shed 5 bases and J 3 bases; nucleotides not matched to a gene: 10. The CDR3 spans 17 residues. The germline CDR1 and CDR2 sequences are SGHVS and FQNEAQ. The CDR3 protein is CASSLQGAISPNEKLFF. CDR3 coding DNA: TGTGCCAGCAGCCTACAGGGGGCCATATCTCCTAATGAAAAACTGTTTTTT.

In its sample, this clonotype was seen many times. V and J are TRBV28 and TRBJ2-2, with a possible D match to TRBD1 (6 bases). V was trimmed by 5 bases and J by 4 bases, leaving 14 bases between them. This CDR3 region has 15 residues. Germline loops: CDR1 MDHEN, CDR2 SYDVKM. The CDR3 region is CASSPQTGGTGELFF. In DNA, the CDR3 is TGTGCCAGCAGTCCTCAGACAGGAGGCACCGGGGAGCTGTTTTTT.

This clonotype showed up just once. The rearrangement joins TRBV12-3 or TRBV12-4 to TRBJ1-1; 8 bases fit TRBD1. The CDR3 contains 13 residues. The V gene end was trimmed by 6 bases and the J gene end by 5 bases; junction bases not matched to a gene: 5. CDR3 sequence reads: CASRRTGGTEAFF. The CDR3 region has the DNA TGTGCCAGCAGACGTACAGGGGGTACTGAAGCTTTCTTT.

This clonotype was observed a few times. V gene TRBV5-8 combines with J gene TRBJ1-4; D is unresolved. V was shortened by 0 bases and J by 0 bases, with 9 bases between the two germline ends. Germline V gene sequence: CDR1 SGHTS, CDR2 YDEGEE. CDR3 length: 16 amino acids. The chain's CDR3 is CASSLGTTATNEKLFF. CDR3 nucleotides: TGTGCCAGCAGCTTGGGTACTACCGCAACTAATGAAAAACTGTTTTTT.

This clonotype was picked up many times. The chain has TRBV4-1 and TRBJ1-6; D uncertain. Germline assignment: CDR1 MGHRA and CDR2 YSYEKL. The V gene lost 0 bases and the J gene lost 7 bases, with 7 bases spanning the gap. The CDR3 is 14 residues long. The DNA of the CDR3 is TGCGCCAGCAGCCAAGAGTCCAGAAATTCACCCCTCCACTTT. Translation: CASSQESRNSPLHF.

This clonotype was seen many times. The chain uses TRBV7-2 and TRBJ1-5; D is possibly TRBD1 (6 bases). Trimming stripped 5 bases from V and 5 bases from J, with 13 bases between. CDR3 size: 14 residues. From germline, CDR1 is SGHTA and CDR2 FQGNSA. The CDR3 nucleotides read TGTGCCAGCAGCCTCCTGGGGGCCGATCAGCCCCAGCATTTT. Translation gives CASSLLGADQPQHF. The variable domain in full, completed from reference TRBV7-2 and TRBJ1-5, reads GAGVSQSPSNKVTEKGKDVELRCDPISGHTALYWYRQSLGQGLEFLIYFQGNSAPDKSGLPSDRFSAERTGGSVSTLTIQRTQQEDSAVYLCASSLLGADQPQHFGDGTRLSIL.

J is TRBJ1-1 and V is TRBV6-1; D is perhaps TRBD1 (5 bases). Germline V lookup: CDR1 MNHNS, CDR2 SASEGT. The CDR3 length is 12 residues. V shed 5 bases and J shed 7 bases, with 11 bases lying between them. The CDR3, as DNA: TGTGCCAGCAGTACAGGATTGGGTGAAGCTTTCTTT. Amino acid sequence: CASSTGLGEAFF.

This clonotype showed up many times. This chain uses TRBV20-1 with TRBJ2-3; TRBD2 matches at 9 bases. Trimming cost V 5 bases and J 4 bases; bases outside gene matches: 10. Germline V gene data show CDR1 as DFQATT and CDR2 as SNEGSKA (reference sequence). This CDR3 region has 15 residues. The CDR3 region is CSAPPLAGPPDTQYF. CDR3 bases: TGCAGTGCTCCCCCCCTAGCGGGGCCCCCAGATACGCAGTATTTT.

Notes on this clonotype: A read error is possible here, since a much larger clone lies one base away. This sequence joins TRBV6-5 and TRBJ2-2, with 8 bases matching TRBD1. The CDR3 totals 15 residues. V lost 9 bases to trimming and J lost 4 bases; unmatched junction nucleotides: 10. Germline-derived CDR1 and CDR2 are MNHEY and SVGAGI. CDR3 bases: TGTGCCAGAAGTCGACAGGGGAGGACCACCGGGGAGCTGTTTTTT. It is translated as CARSRQGRTTGELFF.

The table lists this clonotype with a few counts. The V call is TRBV30, the J call TRBJ1-1, with 10 bases identical to TRBD1. The J segment lost 7 bases and the V segment lost 0 bases, leaving 5 bases of the junction unmatched. The germline V gene has CDR1 GTSNPN and CDR2 SVGIG (reference sequence). The CDR3 is made up of 14 amino acids. CDR3 coding DNA: TGTGCCTGGAGTGTACCCGGGACAGGGGTTGAAGCTTTCTTT. Its translation is CAWSVPGTGVEAFF.

Note on this clonotype: A clone one base away is much larger, so this may be a read error. This CDR3 is CASSFGAGGKADTQYF. In DNA, the CDR3 is TGTGCCAGCAGCTTTGGGGCGGGGGGTAAGGCAGATACGCAGTATTTT. V gene TRBV7-2 combines with J gene TRBJ2-3; 8 bases agree with TRBD2. The J segment lost 4 bases and the V segment lost 3 bases, leaving 9 bases of the junction unmatched. This CDR3 has 16 amino acids. CDR1 is SGHTA, CDR2 FQGNSA, per germline.

This clonotype was recorded at least ten times. The rearrangement links TRBV7-9 to TRBJ1-1; 8 bases fit TRBD1. Germline V gene lookup returns CDR1 SEHNR and CDR2 FQNEAQ (reference sequence). V shed 5 bases, J shed 0 bases, and the junction held 2 bases outside the gene matches. CDR3 size: 14 residues. CDR3 nucleotides: TGTGCCAGCAGCCCGGACAGGGTGAACACTGAAGCTTTCTTT. Its protein product is CASSPDRVNTEAFF.